The T cell receptor beta chain under discussion was sequenced for a study of cytomegalovirus exposure and HLA in healthy donors. General study points: Most TCR sequences showed up rarely, but some public TCRs showed up in many donors. Under in vitro conditions, three CMV-associated chains were confirmed as specific for CMV antigens. It was 150 to 200 TCR beta chains that were listed as cytomegalovirus-associated.

Donors came from a validation cohort of over a hundred subjects, distinct from the first 666-subject cohort. The table came from immunoSEQ multiplex PCR; TCRdb's copy has only in-frame clones and leaves some out. The sample yields 90,000 to 150,000 clones, approximately 85% seen once. About this clone: Its antigen remains unknown.

This CDR3 has 16 amino acids. Trimming cost V 2 bases and J 2 bases, with 13 bases left between them. The V gene's germline CDR1 is KGHSH and CDR2 LQKENI. Sequenced input: PBMCs. The rearrangement uses TRBV18 and TRBJ2-1; D is uncertain. This TCR came from a young man in good health and CMV-seronegative. The CDR3 sequence: CASSPAYGLPYNEQFF. CDR3 bases: TGTGCCAGCTCACCAGCCTACGGTCTTCCCTACAATGAGCAGTTCTTC.